One and the same sample provided the 6 T cell receptor beta chains below, sequenced in a study of beta chain features in type 1 diabetes. As every portion of the isolated RNA was reverse transcribed, the sequencing read expressed TCRB transcripts. Some clones are missing from TCRdb's copy, which holds only in-frame ones; the method was immunoSEQ multiplex PCR. The table lists 250,000 to 350,000 clones, around 13% of them singletons. The sample taken for sequencing was central memory CD4+ T cells from blood. Every receptor here comes from a man aged 30-40 years in good health.

The chain has TRBV7-9 and TRBJ2-7, with a tentative D call TRBD1 (6 bases). Trimming pared 2 bases from V and 0 bases from J, leaving 14 bases between. Germline assignment: CDR1 SEHNR and CDR2 FQNEAQ (reference sequence). CDR3 size: 16 residues. In DNA, the CDR3 is TGTGCCAGCAGCTTATACCCCCAGGGGACCTCCTACGAGCAGTACGTC. Encoded protein: CASSLYPQGTSYEQYV.

The chain is built from TRBV11-3 and TRBJ2-7; the D is unclear. Germline values: CDR1 SGHNT, CDR2 YENEEA. CDR3 size: 13 residues. Trimming stripped 0 bases from V and 2 bases from J, with 5 bases between. CDR3 nucleotides: TGTGCCAGCAGCTTAGAAGCGACCTACGAGCAGTACGTC. The encoded protein is CASSLEATYEQYV.

The chain joins TRBV6-1 to TRBJ1-2, with D possibly matching TRBD1 (5 bases). The V end was cut by 0 bases, the J end by 4 bases, with 12 bases between. Germline V gene sequence: CDR1 MNHNS, CDR2 SASEGT. CDR3 size: 15 residues. CDR3 nucleotides: TGTGCCAGCAGTGAAGCGGTGAGGGGTGGCTATGGCTACACCTTC. As protein: CASSEAVRGGYGYTF.

This rearrangement joins TRBV7-3 to TRBJ2-3, with a possible D match to TRBD2 (5 bases). V shed 2 bases and J shed 3 bases, with 12 bases lying between them. The CDR3 is 15 residues long. CDR1 and CDR2 from the germline V gene are SGHTA and FQGTGA. In DNA, the CDR3 is TGTGCCAGCAGCTTAGTTGGGCTAGCAACAGATACGCAGTATTTT. This translates into CASSLVGLATDTQYF.

The chain uses TRBV4-1 and TRBJ1-5; no clear D gene. CDR1 is MGHRA, CDR2 YSYEKL, per germline. V lost 0 bases and J 6 bases, leaving 12 bases between the germline ends. The CDR3 totals 15 residues. CDR3 bases: TGCGCCAGCAGCCAAGATTCGGGTTTGCGTCAGCCCCAGCATTTT. Translation: CASSQDSGLRQPQHF.

The chain combines TRBV4-3 with TRBJ1-2, with D maybe TRBD1 (5 bases). The germline gives CDR1 LGHNA, CDR2 YSLEER. V was shortened by 0 bases and J by 1 base, with 9 bases between the two germline ends. The CDR3 runs 15 residues. The CDR3 DNA sequence: TGCGCCAGCAGCCAAGAAGGAGGGGTTAACTATGGCTACACCTTC. This encodes CASSQEGGVNYGYTF.